These 28 T cell receptor beta chains originate from one sample sequenced in a study of shared clonotypes between healthy human individuals. Clones were sequenced by immunoSEQ multiplex PCR, and TCRdb holds only the in-frame ones, with some missing. In the table there are approximately 330,000 clones, 73% of which are singletons. The sample was memory CD4+ T cells sorted from blood. Specified subset: CD45RA-negative fraction. The receptors were gathered from a man aged 25 to 40 in good health.

The chain uses TRBV15 and TRBJ2-4; D gene unclear. Germline V gives CDR1 LNHNV, CDR2 YYDKDF (reference sequence). V lost 0 bases and J lost 12, with 9 bases in between. The CDR3 has 12 amino acids. The CDR3 sequence is CATSRDLSAQYF. CDR3 DNA sequence: TGTGCCACCAGCAGAGATCTGTCGGCTCAGTACTTC.

The CDR3 sequence is CASRPGTGTYEQYF. Here the CDR3 DNA reads TGTGCCAGTCGCCCCGGGACAGGGACCTACGAGCAGTACTTC. The chain recombines TRBV6-6 with TRBJ2-7; TRBD1 matches at 9 bases. This CDR3 has 14 amino acids. CDR1 MNHNY and CDR2 SVGAGI come from the germline V gene (reference sequence). V trimming: 9 bases; J trimming: 2 bases; junction bases outside the gene matches: 8.

The chain has TRBV7-9 and TRBJ1-1; tentatively, D is TRBD1 (5 bases). CDR1 and CDR2 (germline): SEHNR, FQNEAQ (reference sequence). With 3 bases removed from V and 10 bases from J, the gap between germline ends came to 12 bases. This CDR3 has 12 residues. This chain's CDR3 is CASSFDRGLAFF. Written as DNA, the CDR3 is TGTGCCAGCAGCTTTGATCGGGGCCTAGCTTTCTTT.

The chain links TRBV5-6 to TRBJ2-7; TRBD2 aligns across 13 bases. Per the germline V gene, CDR1 is SGHDT and CDR2 is YYEEEE. The CDR3 consists of 16 residues. V gave up 3 bases and J gave up 2 bases; unmatched junction bases: 5. The CDR3 is CASSSTTSGRAYEQYF. CDR3 in DNA: TGTGCCAGCAGCTCGACCACTAGCGGGAGGGCCTACGAGCAGTACTTC.

V is TRBV28 and J is TRBJ2-2; D gene unclear. Germline CDR1 is MDHEN and CDR2 is SYDVKM. Trimming shortened V by 5 bases and J by 5 bases, and 12 bases separated the two germline ends. The CDR3 runs 14 residues. CDR3 protein: CASSIEEKTGELFF. The CDR3 coding sequence is TGTGCCAGCAGTATCGAGGAAAAAACCGGGGAGCTGTTTTTT.

This chain joins TRBV27 and TRBJ1-2, with TRBD1 matching over 7 bases. V was clipped by 2 bases and J by 8 bases; unmatched bases: 14. Looked up from germline, CDR1 is MNHEY and CDR2 is SMNVEV (reference sequence). The CDR3 totals 16 residues. The CDR3 here is CASSLTTGTALGGYTF. CDR3 bases: TGTGCCAGCAGTTTAACGACCGGGACAGCCCTCGGGGGCTACACCTTC.

Here the CDR3 DNA reads TGTGCCAGCAGCTCCATGACTAGCGGGAACGAGCAGTACTTC. Protein product: CASSSMTSGNEQYF. The chain links TRBV5-5 to TRBJ2-7, with 11 bases that match TRBD2. Germline V gene sequence: CDR1 SGHKS, CDR2 YYEKEE (reference sequence). This CDR3 contains 14 residues. Trimming cost V 3 bases and J 5 bases; bases outside gene matches: 4.

This chain connects TRBV20-1 to TRBJ2-1; no clear D. The CDR3 runs 11 residues. V shed 0 bases and J shed 6 bases, with 3 bases lying between them. Germline CDR1 reads DFQATT; CDR2 reads SNEGSKA (reference sequence). This CDR3 reads CSARDPNEQFF. The CDR3 DNA reads TGCAGTGCTAGAGACCCCAATGAGCAGTTCTTC.

The chain combines TRBV5-6 with TRBJ2-1; 7 positions match TRBD1. The CDR3 length is 15 residues. The germline CDR1 and CDR2 sequences are SGHDT and YYEEEE. V lost 4 bases, J lost 3 bases, and 7 bases stayed unmatched. In nucleotides, the CDR3 is TGTGCCAGCAGCATGGACAGGACGGACTACAATGAGCAGTTCTTC. As protein: CASSMDRTDYNEQFF.

The chain carries TRBV5-8 and TRBJ2-6; 7 nucleotides align to TRBD1. The CDR3 is made up of 19 amino acids. CDR1 SGHTS and CDR2 YDEGEE come from the germline V gene. Germline trimming cut 4 bases from V and 1 base from J; bases unmatched to any gene: 14. The CDR3 spells CASSRGQTIFPSGANVLTF. As DNA, the CDR3 is TGTGCCAGCAGCAGGGGACAGACCATTTTCCCATCTGGGGCCAACGTCCTGACTTTC.

The V and J genes are TRBV20-1 and TRBJ1-4, with unresolved D. Germline values: CDR1 DFQATT, CDR2 SNEGSKA (reference sequence). This CDR3 has 11 residues. With 0 bases removed from V and 8 bases from J, the gap between germline ends came to 4 bases. CDR3 residues: CSARDYEKLFF. CDR3 sequence (DNA): TGCAGTGCTAGAGATTACGAAAAACTGTTTTTT.

The genes are TRBV19 and TRBJ2-3, with TRBD1 matching over 8 bases. The germline V gene encodes CDR1 LNHDA and CDR2 SQIVND (reference sequence). With V trimmed by 10 bases and J by 7 bases, 13 bases remained unmatched. The CDR3 loop spans 14 amino acids. The CDR3 bases are TGTGCCACCGCGACAGGGGAGGTGGGGAATACGCAGTATTTT. Its translation: CATATGEVGNTQYF. The full variable domain, completed using reference TRBV19 and TRBJ2-3, is DGGITQSPKYLFRKEGQNVTLSCEQNLNHDAMYWYRQDPGQGLRLIYYSQIVNDFQKGDIAEGYSVSREKKESFPLTVTSAQKNPTAFYLCATATGEVGNTQYFGPGTRLTVL.

The sample holds a few counts of this clone. The chain carries TRBV2 and TRBJ1-5, with 8 bases lining up with TRBD1. V lost 6 bases to trimming and J lost 6 bases; unmatched junction nucleotides: 4. Germline assignment: CDR1 SNHLY and CDR2 FYNNEI. The CDR3 is 13 residues long. This CDR3 reads CASRKTGVQPQHF. In DNA, the CDR3 is TGTGCCAGCAGAAAGACAGGGGTTCAGCCCCAGCATTTT. Full variable domain (missing parts from reference TRBV2 and TRBJ1-5): EPEVTQTPSHQVTQMGQEVILRCVPISNHLYFYWYRQILGQKVEFLVSFYNNEISEKSEIFDDQFSVERPDGSNFTLKIRSTKLEDSAMYFCASRKTGVQPQHFGDGTRLSIL.

The chain couples TRBV5-1 to TRBJ2-3; 8 nucleotides align to TRBD2. This CDR3 spans 17 amino acids. V dropped 5 bases and J dropped 6; count of bases not matched to a gene: 17. CDR1 and CDR2 (germline): SGHRS, YFSETQ. The CDR3 DNA reads as TGCGCCAGCAGAGAGCGCCCAGCGGGAGTCGGTCCGGATACGCAGTATTTT. This sequence encodes CASRERPAGVGPDTQYF.

This chain links TRBV6-5 with TRBJ2-3; D remains ambiguous. Trimming cost V 5 bases and J 8 bases, with 14 bases left between them. Germline-derived CDR1 and CDR2 are MNHEY and SVGAGI. This CDR3 spans 13 amino acids. As DNA, the CDR3 is TGTGCCAGCAGTCCCTCCTACCGGAGTACGCAGTATTTT. It codes for CASSPSYRSTQYF.

V and J are TRBV4-3 and TRBJ1-2, with TRBD1 as a possible D gene (5 bases). The germline V and J ends were trimmed by 5 bases and 8 bases, with 27 bases remaining between them. The CDR3 totals 17 residues. Germline lookup yields CDR1 LGHNA and CDR2 YSLEER. The DNA of the CDR3 is TGCGCCAGCAGCGAAGGGGTGTGGGCCTCGAACTATCGGGGCTACACCTTC. Protein: CASSEGVWASNYRGYTF.

In this sample, this clone turned up once. This chain links TRBV5-6 with TRBJ2-2; 9 bases are a match to TRBD2. This CDR3 spans 16 amino acids. In germline, CDR1 is SGHDT, CDR2 YYEEEE. V was pared by 3 bases and J by 4 bases, with 7 bases of the junction left unmatched. The CDR3 bases are TGTGCCAGCAGCTCCAGCGGGGGGCGTTCCACCGGGGAGCTGTTTTTT. It encodes CASSSSGGRSTGELFF.

This clone showed up just a few times. The chain couples TRBV7-6 to TRBJ2-1; D is uncertain. The CDR3 runs to 14 residues. CDR1 is SGHVS, CDR2 FNYEAQ, per germline. Trimming shortened V by 5 bases and J by 5 bases, and 13 bases separated the two germline ends. CDR3 sequence: CASSPSPDHNEQFF. CDR3 bases: TGTGCCAGCAGCCCCTCACCAGACCACAATGAGCAGTTCTTC.

The chain joins TRBV19 to TRBJ1-3; TRBD1 is a possible D gene (5 bases). V shed 8 bases and J shed 4 bases, with 6 bases lying between them. CDR1 is LNHDA, CDR2 SQIVND, per germline (reference sequence). The CDR3 runs to 11 residues. The CDR3 region has the DNA TGTGCCAGTGGGACGGGAAACACCATATATTTT. Its protein is CASGTGNTIYF. Filled out from reference TRBV19 and TRBJ1-3, the complete variable domain reads DGGITQSPKYLFRKEGQNVTLSCEQNLNHDAMYWYRQDPGQGLRLIYYSQIVNDFQKGDIAEGYSVSREKKESFPLTVTSAQKNPTAFYLCASGTGNTIYFGEGSWLTVV.

J is TRBJ2-7 and V is TRBV18, with 7 nucleotides matching TRBD2. This CDR3 region has 14 residues. Trimming cost V 6 bases and J 6 bases; bases outside gene matches: 11. CDR1 and CDR2 from the germline V gene are KGHSH and LQKENI. This CDR3 is CASSPQTSSGEQYF. Here the CDR3 DNA reads TGTGCCAGCTCTCCCCAGACTAGCTCTGGCGAGCAGTACTTC.

The V call is TRBV29-1, the J call TRBJ2-7; 11 nucleotides align to TRBD2. From germline, CDR1 is SQVTM and CDR2 ANQGSEA. V was clipped by 3 bases and J by 2 bases; unmatched bases: 3. The CDR3 totals 14 residues. The CDR3 loop reads CSVDTSGGAYEQYF. CDR3 in DNA: TGCAGCGTTGACACTAGCGGGGGAGCCTACGAGCAGTACTTC.

In this sample, this clone turned up a few times. The CDR3 protein is CASSLGSSTDTQYF. The CDR3 DNA sequence: TGTGCCAGCAGCTTGGGGAGCAGCACAGATACGCAGTATTTT. This rearrangement joins TRBV11-3 to TRBJ2-3; possible D gene TRBD2, 5 bases. Trimming shortened V by 3 bases and J by 0 bases, and 7 bases separated the two germline ends. Germline V gene sequence: CDR1 SGHNT, CDR2 YENEEA. CDR3 length: 14 residues.

This clone was found many times. The rearrangement joins TRBV14 to TRBJ2-3; a weak D match, TRBD2 (6 bases). Deletions cut 4 bases from V and 2 bases from J, with 16 bases between. The CDR3 loop spans 16 amino acids. Germline V lookup: CDR1 SGHDN, CDR2 FVKESK. This chain's CDR3 is CASSLGLSRLTDTQYF. CDR3 sequence (DNA): TGTGCCAGCAGCCTGGGACTGTCAAGACTCACAGATACGCAGTATTTT.

This chain uses TRBV5-1 with TRBJ1-3; 8 bases match TRBD1. The junction had 2 bases not matched to a gene; V was cut back by 3 bases and J by 0 bases. Germline V gene data show CDR1 as SGHRS and CDR2 as YFSETQ. The CDR3 totals 15 residues. CDR3 in DNA: TGCGCCAGCAGCTCCGACAGGGGCTCTGGAAACACCATATATTTT. This encodes CASSSDRGSGNTIYF.

The rearrangement joins TRBV25-1 to TRBJ2-1, with 8 positions matching TRBD1. This CDR3 has 17 amino acids. J gave up 6 bases and V 5 bases, and 15 bases lay outside the gene matches. Germline CDR1 reads MGHDK; CDR2 reads SYGVNS. CDR3 sequence: CASSPQMPGTGANEQFF. The CDR3 DNA is TGTGCCAGCAGTCCCCAAATGCCGGGGACAGGTGCCAATGAGCAGTTCTTC.

This clone was observed a single time. This CDR3 reads CASAKDRAYEQYF. The CDR3 bases are TGTGCCAGCGCTAAGGACAGGGCCTACGAGCAGTACTTC. V and J are TRBV2 and TRBJ2-7, with 8 bases matching TRBD1. V lost 8 bases and J lost 2; bases outside the gene matches: 5. The CDR3 has 13 amino acids. Germline CDR1 is SNHLY and CDR2 is FYNNEI.

The rearrangement uses TRBV29-1 and TRBJ2-7; 13 nucleotides align to TRBD2. V gave up 6 bases and J gave up 4 bases; unmatched junction bases: 3. The CDR3 sequence is 13 residues long. Germline V gene sequence: CDR1 SQVTM, CDR2 ANQGSEA. The CDR3 DNA follows: TGCAGCGTCCTGACTAGCGGGAGGTACGAGCAGTACTTC. Translated, it gives CSVLTSGRYEQYF.

A remark on this clone: Other DNA sequences from this sample encode an identical CDR3 as well. The J gene is TRBJ2-3, the V gene TRBV18; no definite D call. The CDR3 extends over 12 amino acids. Germline V lookup: CDR1 KGHSH, CDR2 LQKENI. V lost 5 bases, J lost 6 bases, and 9 bases lay in between. CDR3 loop: CASSIRTDTQYF. The DNA for the CDR3 is TGTGCCAGCTCAATAAGGACGGATACGCAGTATTTT.